This TCR beta chain was sequenced for a study of tumor and adjacent non-tumor tissue in lung cancer. A single count supports this clonotype. The antigen is not known. At one boundary the junction diverges from the germline segment, which might be a read error. Study results and caveats: Significantly higher TCR diversity was found in tumor than normal lung.

TCRbeta libraries were built with three rounds of nested PCR, modified from ARM-PCR. TCRdb reanalysed the multiplex PCR reads using MiXCR and keeps one entry per CDR3 protein. The repertoire includes roughly 93,000 distinct CDR3 sequences, roughly 66% of them detected once, and about 16% sits in the top ten. The CDR3 runs to 16 residues. The germline V gene has CDR1 SGHAT and CDR2 FQNNGV. The template was RNA from unsorted bulk tissue. The sequenced sample consisted of lung tumor tissue. This receptor was identified in a man between 60 and 75 years old with non-small cell lung cancer. The chain employs TRBV11-2 and TRBJ2-1; possibly TRBD2 for D (5 bases). For the CDR3, the DNA is TGTTCCAGCAACTTATCGGCGGGTATGCCAAGCAGTGAGCAGTTCTTC. It yields the protein CSSNLSAGMPSSEQFF.